This T cell receptor (beta chain) was recorded in a study of CD8 T cells in Susac syndrome. On the study more broadly: Within the sequenced Susac syndrome patient group, roughly 6 exhibited active disease and eight were in remission.

RNA totalling roughly 0.45 to 1 ug underwent reverse transcription with random hexamers. immunoSEQ multiplex PCR amplified TCR beta CDR3 across 54 Vbeta, 13 Jbeta. TCRdb itself ran the immunoSEQ multiplex PCR reads through MiXCR, one entry per CDR3 protein. The top ten clones hold less than 0.085% of a sample with under 150,000 distinct CDR3 sequences, almost 96% of them seen once. The trim removed 7 bases at V and 2 bases at J, leaving 4 bases unmatched. This CDR3 has 13 amino acids. CDR1 is MDHEN, CDR2 SYDVKM, per germline. The chain couples TRBV28 to TRBJ2-7; 8 nucleotides match TRBD1. The sequenced sample was CD4+ T cells from PBMCs. This receptor was obtained from a human donor with Susac syndrome. The CDR3 nucleotides are TGTGCCAGCACCCGGACAGGGCCCTACGAGCAGTACTTC. Amino acids: CASTRTGPYEQYF.